This T cell receptor beta chain was captured by sequencing in a study of blood T cell repertoires in COVID-19. Overall study: The cDNA or gDNA used as material had been derived from T cells, B-cell-depleted T cells, or PBMCs.

The count of this clone is one. This table comes from immunoSEQ multiplex PCR, and its TCRdb copy is limited to in-frame clones, with some not included. The sample contains about 180,000 clones, roughly nine tenths of which appear only once. With V trimmed by 0 bases and J by 2 bases, 5 bases remained unmatched. CDR3 length: 16 amino acids. Germline lookup yields CDR1 SGHRS and CDR2 YFSETQ. The rearrangement joins TRBV5-1 to TRBJ1-3; 7 bases match TRBD1. Sequenced: peripheral blood. The sequence was collected from a man younger than 30 who had recovered from COVID-19. The DNA of the CDR3 is TGCGCCAGCAGCTTGGGACAGGGAGGCGCTGGAAACACCATATATTTT. This codes for CASSLGQGGAGNTIYF.